The 12 T cell receptor beta chains listed next were all sequenced from one sample in a study of blood T cell repertoires in COVID-19. Here immunoSEQ multiplex PCR was the method, and the copy in TCRdb shows in-frame clones only, minus some. This sample has fewer than 300,000 clones; roughly 86% occur once, and the top ten carry less than 10%. Sequencing used peripheral blood. The receptors stem from a man aged 18 to 29 with active or convalescent COVID-19.

The CDR3 DNA is TGCGCCAGCAGTGAGGGGACAGGGGGCTCCTACGAGCAGTACTTC. This gives the protein CASSEGTGGSYEQYF. The chain is built from TRBV10-2 and TRBJ2-7, with 11 bases matching TRBD1. The ends lost 2 bases at V and 0 bases at J; junction bases unmatched: 0. Germline V lookup: CDR1 WSHSY, CDR2 SAAADI. The CDR3 contains 15 residues.

The chain is built from TRBV4-1 and TRBJ2-5, with 9 bases aligning to TRBD1. In germline, CDR1 is MGHRA, CDR2 YSYEKL. CDR3 length: 15 residues. After removal of 3 bases from V and 5 bases from J, the junction contained 7 bases not matched to a gene. The CDR3 coding sequence is TGCGCCAGCAGCCAGGAACAGGGGGCGTCGGAGACCCAGTACTTC. Its translation is CASSQEQGASETQYF.

The chain links TRBV18 to TRBJ1-3, with D possibly being TRBD1 (5 bases). Per the germline V gene, CDR1 is KGHSH and CDR2 is LQKENI. Trimming took off 2 bases at V and 1 base at J, with 9 bases between the two ends. This CDR3 is built from 15 residues. The CDR3 region has the DNA TGTGCCAGCTCACCAGGCAGGGCGTCTGGAAACACCATATATTTT. It codes for CASSPGRASGNTIYF.

This chain joins TRBV4-1 and TRBJ1-6, with D unclear. The CDR3 is 15 amino acids. Germline values: CDR1 MGHRA, CDR2 YSYEKL. The V gene lost 5 bases and the J gene lost 0 bases, with 8 bases spanning the gap. CDR3 coding DNA: TGCGCCAGCAGCTTTACGAGCTCCTATAATTCACCCCTCCACTTT. Translation gives CASSFTSSYNSPLHF.

This clone was counted a few times. CDR3 sequence: CASSPTGERGGYTF. The DNA for the CDR3 is TGTGCCAGCAGTCCCACAGGGGAACGAGGGGGCTACACCTTC. The chain recombines TRBV28 with TRBJ1-2; 7 bases align to TRBD1. With 5 bases clipped from V and 8 bases from J, the junction kept 11 bases outside the gene matches. The germline CDR1 and CDR2 sequences are MDHEN and SYDVKM. The CDR3 is 14 amino acids.

The chain uses TRBV7-8 and TRBJ2-7, with D tentatively TRBD1 (5 bases). V lost 0 bases to trimming and J lost 9 bases, with 9 bases between them. Germline V gene lookup returns CDR1 SGHVS and CDR2 FQNEAQ. CDR3 length: 12 amino acids. The CDR3, as DNA: TGTGCCAGCAGCTTAGCGGGGCAGGTGCAGTACTTC. Translation: CASSLAGQVQYF. The entire variable domain, with the rest obtained from reference TRBV7-8 and TRBJ2-7, is as follows: GAGVSQSPRYKVAKRGQDVALRCDPISGHVSLFWYQQALGQGPEFLTYFQNEAQLDKSGLPSDRFFAERPEGSVSTLKIQRTQQEDSAVYLCASSLAGQVQYFGPGTRLTVT.

The genes are TRBV7-9 and TRBJ2-5; 7 nucleotides match TRBD2. The CDR3 spans 15 residues. In germline, CDR1 is SEHNR, CDR2 FQNEAQ (reference sequence). With 5 bases clipped from V and 4 bases from J, the junction kept 10 bases outside the gene matches. CDR3 DNA: TGTGCCAGCAGCCTAGGAGCGGGGCTTGCAGAGACCCAGTACTTC. Translated: CASSLGAGLAETQYF. The entire variable domain, with the rest obtained from reference TRBV7-9 and TRBJ2-5, is as follows: DTGVSQNPRHKITKRGQNVTFRCDPISEHNRLYWYRQTLGQGPEFLTYFQNEAQLEKSRLLSDRFSAERPKGSFSTLEIQRTEQGDSAMYLCASSLGAGLAETQYFGPGTRLLVL.

V is TRBV5-6 and J is TRBJ2-1, with D perhaps matching TRBD1 (6 bases). V shed 4 bases and J shed 0 bases, with 11 bases lying between them. Germline CDR1 and CDR2: SGHDT and YYEEEE. CDR3 size: 15 residues. The CDR3 coding sequence is TGTGCCAGCAGCGGAGGACAGCACTCCTACAATGAGCAGTTCTTC. Translation gives CASSGGQHSYNEQFF.

The chain combines TRBV18 with TRBJ2-2; the match to TRBD2 covers 10 bases. V lost 8 bases, J lost 4 bases, and 7 bases stayed unmatched. The CDR3 sequence is 15 residues long. Germline V gene lookup returns CDR1 KGHSH and CDR2 LQKENI. CDR3 sequence reads: CASRTSGASTGELFF. DNA for the CDR3: TGTGCCAGCAGAACTAGCGGGGCGAGCACCGGGGAGCTGTTTTTT.

This sequence joins TRBV20-1 and TRBJ1-1; the D is unclear. This CDR3 contains 10 residues. Germline V gene data show CDR1 as DFQATT and CDR2 as SNEGSKA (reference sequence). V lost 6 bases and J lost 8, with 10 bases in between. The DNA for the CDR3 is TGCAGTGCCCCGGGTCGAGAAGCTTTCTTT. Its protein product is CSAPGREAFF.

The chain links TRBV7-6 to TRBJ1-5; TRBD1 might be the D (5 bases). Germline lookup yields CDR1 SGHVS and CDR2 FNYEAQ. This CDR3 has 13 residues. V lost 1 base and J 7 bases, leaving 8 bases between the germline ends. This CDR3 is CASSLGGHQPQHF. In DNA, the CDR3 is TGTGCCAGCAGCTTAGGAGGACACCAGCCCCAGCATTTT. Full variable domain (remainder filled in from reference TRBV7-6 and TRBJ1-5): GAGVSQSPRYKVTKRGQDVALRCDPISGHVSLYWYRQALGQGPEFLTYFNYEAQQDKSGLPNDRFSAERPEGSISTLTIQRTEQRDSAMYRCASSLGGHQPQHFGDGTRLSIL.

The chain employs TRBV9 and TRBJ2-7, with 11 positions matching TRBD2. CDR1 is SGDLS, CDR2 YYNGEE, per germline. The V and J ends lost 4 bases and 2 bases, in that order; junction bases with no gene match: 5. The CDR3 totals 15 residues. The CDR3 is CASSPSSGGTYEQYF. The CDR3, as DNA: TGTGCCAGCAGCCCCTCTAGCGGGGGGACCTACGAGCAGTACTTC.